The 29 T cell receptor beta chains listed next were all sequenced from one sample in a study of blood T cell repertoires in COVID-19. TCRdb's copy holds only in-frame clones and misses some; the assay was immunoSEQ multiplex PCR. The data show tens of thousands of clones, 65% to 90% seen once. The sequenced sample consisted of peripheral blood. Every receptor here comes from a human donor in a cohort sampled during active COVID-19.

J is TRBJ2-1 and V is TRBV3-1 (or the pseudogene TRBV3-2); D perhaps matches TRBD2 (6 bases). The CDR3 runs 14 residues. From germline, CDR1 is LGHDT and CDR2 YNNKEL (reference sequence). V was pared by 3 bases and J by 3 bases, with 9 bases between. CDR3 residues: CASSQGGLYNEQFF. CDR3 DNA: TGTGCCAGCAGCCAGGGGGGACTCTACAATGAGCAGTTCTTC.

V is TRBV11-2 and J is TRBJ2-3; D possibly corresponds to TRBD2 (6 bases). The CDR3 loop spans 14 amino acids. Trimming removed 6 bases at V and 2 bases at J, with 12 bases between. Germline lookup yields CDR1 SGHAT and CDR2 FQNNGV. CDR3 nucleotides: TGTGCCAGCAGTGCCGGGGGACTCACAGATACGCAGTATTTT. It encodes CASSAGGLTDTQYF. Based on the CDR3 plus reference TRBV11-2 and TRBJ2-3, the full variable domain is EAGVAQSPRYKIIEKRQSVAFWCNPISGHATLYWYQQILGQGPKLLIQFQNNGVVDDSQLPKDRFSAERLKGVDSTLKIQPAKLEDSAVYLCASSAGGLTDTQYFGPGTRLTVL.

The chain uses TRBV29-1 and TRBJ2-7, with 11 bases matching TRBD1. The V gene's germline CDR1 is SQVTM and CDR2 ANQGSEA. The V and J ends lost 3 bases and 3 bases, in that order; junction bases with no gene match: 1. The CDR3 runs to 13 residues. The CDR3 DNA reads TGCAGCGTTGAGGGGACAGGGGGCTACGAGCAGTACTTC. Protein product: CSVEGTGGYEQYF.

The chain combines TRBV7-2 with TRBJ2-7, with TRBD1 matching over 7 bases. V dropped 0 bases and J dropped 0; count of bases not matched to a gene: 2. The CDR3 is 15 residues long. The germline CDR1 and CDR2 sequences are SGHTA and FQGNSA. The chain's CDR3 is CASSLAAGGSYEQYF. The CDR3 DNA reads TGTGCCAGCAGCTTAGCCGCAGGGGGCTCCTACGAGCAGTACTTC.

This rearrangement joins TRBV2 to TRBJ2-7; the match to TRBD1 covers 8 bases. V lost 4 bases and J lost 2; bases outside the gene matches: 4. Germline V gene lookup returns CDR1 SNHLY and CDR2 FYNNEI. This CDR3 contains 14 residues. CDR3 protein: CASSGQGAPYEQYF. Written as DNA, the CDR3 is TGTGCCAGCAGTGGTCAGGGGGCCCCCTACGAGCAGTACTTC.

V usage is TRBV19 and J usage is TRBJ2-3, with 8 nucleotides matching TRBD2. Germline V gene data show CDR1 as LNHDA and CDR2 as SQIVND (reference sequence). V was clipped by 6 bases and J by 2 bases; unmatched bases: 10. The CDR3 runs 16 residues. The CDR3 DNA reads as TGTGCCAGTAGCCCTGGGGGCGGGAGGTTCACAGATACGCAGTATTTT. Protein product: CASSPGGGRFTDTQYF.

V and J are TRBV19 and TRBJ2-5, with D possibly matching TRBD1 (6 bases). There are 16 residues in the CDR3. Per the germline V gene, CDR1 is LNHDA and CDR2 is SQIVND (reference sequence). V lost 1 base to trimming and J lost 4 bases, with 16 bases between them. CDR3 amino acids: CASSIGGMGAAETQYF. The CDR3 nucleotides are TGTGCCAGTAGTATAGGGGGTATGGGGGCAGCAGAGACCCAGTACTTC.

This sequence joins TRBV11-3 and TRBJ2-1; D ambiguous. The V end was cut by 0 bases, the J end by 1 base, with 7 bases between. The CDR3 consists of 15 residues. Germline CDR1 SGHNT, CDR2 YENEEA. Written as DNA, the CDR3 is TGTGCCAGCAGCTTAGATACTCGGTCCTACAATGAGCAGTTCTTC. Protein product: CASSLDTRSYNEQFF.

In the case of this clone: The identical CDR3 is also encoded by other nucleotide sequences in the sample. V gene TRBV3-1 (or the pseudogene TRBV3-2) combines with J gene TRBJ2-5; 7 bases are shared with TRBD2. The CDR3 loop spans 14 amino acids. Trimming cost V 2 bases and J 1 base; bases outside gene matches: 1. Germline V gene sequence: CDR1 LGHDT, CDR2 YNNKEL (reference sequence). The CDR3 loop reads CASSQRGGQETQYF. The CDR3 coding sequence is TGTGCCAGCAGCCAACGCGGGGGCCAAGAGACCCAGTACTTC.

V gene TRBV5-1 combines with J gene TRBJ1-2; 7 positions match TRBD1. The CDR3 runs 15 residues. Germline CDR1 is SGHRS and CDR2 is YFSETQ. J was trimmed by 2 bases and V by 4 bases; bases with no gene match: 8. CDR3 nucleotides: TGCGCCAGCAGCCCCCCTGACAGGGCAAACTATGGCTACACCTTC. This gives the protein CASSPPDRANYGYTF.

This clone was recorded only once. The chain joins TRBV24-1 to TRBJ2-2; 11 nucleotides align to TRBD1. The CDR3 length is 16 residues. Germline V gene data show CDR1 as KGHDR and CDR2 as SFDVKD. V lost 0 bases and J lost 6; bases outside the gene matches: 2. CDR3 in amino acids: CATSDLGTGGSGELFF. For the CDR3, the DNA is TGTGCCACCAGTGATTTGGGGACAGGGGGATCCGGGGAGCTGTTTTTT.

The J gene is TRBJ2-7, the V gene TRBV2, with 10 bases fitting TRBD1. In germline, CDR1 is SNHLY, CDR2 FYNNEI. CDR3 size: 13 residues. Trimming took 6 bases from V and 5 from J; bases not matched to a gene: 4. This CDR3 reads CASRPTGGHEQYF. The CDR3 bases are TGTGCCAGCAGACCGACAGGGGGCCACGAGCAGTACTTC.

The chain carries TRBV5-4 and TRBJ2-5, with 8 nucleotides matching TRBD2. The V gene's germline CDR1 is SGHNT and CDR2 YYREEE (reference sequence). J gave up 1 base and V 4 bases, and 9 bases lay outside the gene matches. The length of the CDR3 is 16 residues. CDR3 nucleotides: TGTGCCAGCAGCGCCCCGGGACTAGACACCCAAGAGACCCAGTACTTC. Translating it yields CASSAPGLDTQETQYF.

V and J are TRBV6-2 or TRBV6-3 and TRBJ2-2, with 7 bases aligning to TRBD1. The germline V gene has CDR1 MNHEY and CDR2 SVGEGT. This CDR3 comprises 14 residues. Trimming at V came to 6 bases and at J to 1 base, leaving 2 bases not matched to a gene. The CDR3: CASSRTGNTGELFF. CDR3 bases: TGTGCCAGCAGCCGGACAGGGAACACCGGGGAGCTGTTTTTT.

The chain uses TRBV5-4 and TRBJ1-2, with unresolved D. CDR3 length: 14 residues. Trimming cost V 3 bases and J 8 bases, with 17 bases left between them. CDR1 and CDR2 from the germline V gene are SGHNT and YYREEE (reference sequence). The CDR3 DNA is TGTGCCAGCAGCTCCCCTGGGAGGGATAGCGGCTACACCTTC. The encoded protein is CASSSPGRDSGYTF.

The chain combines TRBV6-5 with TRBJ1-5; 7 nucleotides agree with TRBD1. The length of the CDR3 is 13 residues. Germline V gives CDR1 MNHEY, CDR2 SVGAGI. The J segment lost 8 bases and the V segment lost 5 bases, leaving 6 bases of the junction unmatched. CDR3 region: CASSQQGKEPQHF. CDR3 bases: TGTGCCAGCAGTCAACAGGGGAAGGAGCCCCAGCATTTT.

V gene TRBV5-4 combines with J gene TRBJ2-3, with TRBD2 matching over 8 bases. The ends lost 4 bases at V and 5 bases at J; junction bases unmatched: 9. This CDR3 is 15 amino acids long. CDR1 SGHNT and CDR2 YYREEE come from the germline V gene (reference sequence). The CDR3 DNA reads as TGTGCCAGCAGCCGGCGGGAGGATGGGGGAGATACGCAGTATTTT. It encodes CASSRREDGGDTQYF. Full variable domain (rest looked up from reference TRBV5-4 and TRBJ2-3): ETGVTQSPTHLIKTRGQQVTLRCSSQSGHNTVSWYQQALGQGPQFIFQYYREEENGRGNFPPRFSGLQFPNYSSELNVNALELDDSALYLCASSRREDGGDTQYFGPGTRLTVL.

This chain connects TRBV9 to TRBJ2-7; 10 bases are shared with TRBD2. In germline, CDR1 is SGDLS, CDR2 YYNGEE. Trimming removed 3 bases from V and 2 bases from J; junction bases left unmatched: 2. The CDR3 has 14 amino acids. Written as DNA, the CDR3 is TGTGCCAGCAGCGAGACTAGCGGGCCCTACGAGCAGTACTTC. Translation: CASSETSGPYEQYF.

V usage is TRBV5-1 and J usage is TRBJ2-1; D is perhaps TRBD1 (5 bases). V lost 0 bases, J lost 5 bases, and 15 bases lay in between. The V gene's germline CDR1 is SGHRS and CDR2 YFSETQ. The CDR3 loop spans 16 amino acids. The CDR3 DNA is TGCGCCAGCAGCTTGGCGACAGACTTTCAAAACAATGAGCAGTTCTTC. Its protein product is CASSLATDFQNNEQFF.

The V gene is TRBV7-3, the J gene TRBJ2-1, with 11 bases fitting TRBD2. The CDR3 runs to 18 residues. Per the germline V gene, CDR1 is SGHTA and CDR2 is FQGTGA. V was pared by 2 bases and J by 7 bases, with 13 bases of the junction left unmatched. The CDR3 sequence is CASSLGAWPSGRRNEQFF. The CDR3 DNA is TGTGCCAGCAGCTTAGGAGCCTGGCCTAGCGGGAGGAGGAATGAGCAGTTCTTC. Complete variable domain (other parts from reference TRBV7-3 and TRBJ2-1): GAGVSQTPSNKVTEKGKYVELRCDPISGHTALYWYRQSLGQGPEFLIYFQGTGAADDSGLPNDRFFAVRPEGSVSTLKIQRTERGDSAVYLCASSLGAWPSGRRNEQFFGPGTRLTVL.

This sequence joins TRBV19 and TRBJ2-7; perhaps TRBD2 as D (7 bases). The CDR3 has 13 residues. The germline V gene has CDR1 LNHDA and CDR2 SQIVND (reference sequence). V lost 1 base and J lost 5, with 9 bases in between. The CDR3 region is CASSIVGGDEQYF. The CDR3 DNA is TGTGCCAGTAGTATAGTAGGGGGGGACGAGCAGTACTTC. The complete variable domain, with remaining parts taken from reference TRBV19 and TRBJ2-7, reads DGGITQSPKYLFRKEGQNVTLSCEQNLNHDAMYWYRQDPGQGLRLIYYSQIVNDFQKGDIAEGYSVSREKKESFPLTVTSAQKNPTAFYLCASSIVGGDEQYFGPGTRLTVT.

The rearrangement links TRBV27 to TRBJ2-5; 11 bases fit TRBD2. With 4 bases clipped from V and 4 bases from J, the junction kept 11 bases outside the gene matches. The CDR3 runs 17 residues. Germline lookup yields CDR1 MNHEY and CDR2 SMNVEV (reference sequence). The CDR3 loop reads CASSSLAGGPSGETQYF. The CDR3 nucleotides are TGTGCCAGCAGTTCCTTAGCGGGAGGGCCCTCGGGAGAGACCCAGTACTTC.

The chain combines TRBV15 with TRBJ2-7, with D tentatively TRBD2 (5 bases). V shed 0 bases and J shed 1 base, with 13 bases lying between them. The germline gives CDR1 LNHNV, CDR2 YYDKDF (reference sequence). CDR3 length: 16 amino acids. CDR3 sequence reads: CATSRDRTGFSYEQYF. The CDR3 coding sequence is TGTGCCACCAGCAGAGATCGGACGGGGTTTTCCTACGAGCAGTACTTC. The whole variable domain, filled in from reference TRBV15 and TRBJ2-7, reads DAMVIQNPRYQVTQFGKPVTLSCSQTLNHNVMYWYQQKSSQAPKLLFHYYDKDFNNEADTPDNFQSRRPNTSFCFLDIRSPGLGDTAMYLCATSRDRTGFSYEQYFGPGTRLTVT.

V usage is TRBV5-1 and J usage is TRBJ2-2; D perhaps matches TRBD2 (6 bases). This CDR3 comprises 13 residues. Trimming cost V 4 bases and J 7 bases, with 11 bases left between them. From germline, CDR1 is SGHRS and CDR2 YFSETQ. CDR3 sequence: CASSLLASGELFF. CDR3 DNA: TGCGCCAGCAGCCTACTAGCAAGCGGGGAGCTGTTTTTT.

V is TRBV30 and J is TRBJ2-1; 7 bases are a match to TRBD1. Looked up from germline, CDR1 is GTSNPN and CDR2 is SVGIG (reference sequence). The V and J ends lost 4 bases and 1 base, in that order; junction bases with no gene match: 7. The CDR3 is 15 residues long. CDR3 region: CAWNNPGQSYNEQFF. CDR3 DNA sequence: TGTGCCTGGAACAATCCGGGACAGTCCTACAATGAGCAGTTCTTC. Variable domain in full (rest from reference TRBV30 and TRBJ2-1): SQTIHQWPATLVQPVGSPLSLECTVEGTSNPNLYWYRQAAGRGLQLLFYSVGIGQISSEVPQNLSASRPQDRQFILSSKKLLLSDSGFYLCAWNNPGQSYNEQFFGPGTRLTVL.

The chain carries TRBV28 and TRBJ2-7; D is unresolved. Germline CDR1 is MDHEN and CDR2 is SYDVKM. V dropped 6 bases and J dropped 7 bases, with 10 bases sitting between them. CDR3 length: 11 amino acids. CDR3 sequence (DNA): TGTGCCAGCAGCTTCGAGGATGAGCAGTACTTC. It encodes CASSFEDEQYF.

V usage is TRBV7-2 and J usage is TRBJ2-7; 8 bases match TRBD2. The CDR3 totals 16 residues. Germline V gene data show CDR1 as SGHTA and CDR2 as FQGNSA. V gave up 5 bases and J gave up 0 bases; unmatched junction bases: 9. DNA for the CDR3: TGTGCCAGCAGCCCCCCGGCCGGGAGGGTCTCCTACGAGCAGTACTTC. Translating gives CASSPPAGRVSYEQYF.

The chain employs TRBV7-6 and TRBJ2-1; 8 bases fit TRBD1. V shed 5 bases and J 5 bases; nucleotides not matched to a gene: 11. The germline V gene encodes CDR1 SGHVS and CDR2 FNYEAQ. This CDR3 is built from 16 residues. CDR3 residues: CASSASRTGTNNEQFF. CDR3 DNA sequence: TGTGCCAGCAGCGCTTCACGGACAGGGACGAACAATGAGCAGTTCTTC.

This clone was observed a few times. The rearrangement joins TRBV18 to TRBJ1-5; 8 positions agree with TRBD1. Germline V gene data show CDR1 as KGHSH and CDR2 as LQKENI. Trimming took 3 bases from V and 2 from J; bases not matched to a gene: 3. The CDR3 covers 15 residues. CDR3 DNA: TGTGCCAGCTCACCTGACAGGGGAGGCAATCAGCCCCAGCATTTT. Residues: CASSPDRGGNQPQHF. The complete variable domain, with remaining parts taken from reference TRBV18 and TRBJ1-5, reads NAGVMQNPRHLVRRRGQEARLRCSPMKGHSHVYWYRQLPEEGLKFMVYLQKENIIDESGMPKERFSAEFPKEGPSILRIQQVVRGDSAAYFCASSPDRGGNQPQHFGDGTRLSIL.